These 29 T cell receptor beta chains were all obtained from the same sample, sequenced in a study of T-cell memory formation after mild COVID-19. A single record per CDR3 protein comes from TCRdb applying MiXCR to the 5' RACE reads. The table lists about 210,000 distinct CDR3 sequences, approximately 10% of them singletons. The sample comprised PBMCs or a T cell subset sorted from them (not recorded which). The receptors were sampled from a man aged 18 to 29 who had mild COVID-19 (a few samples of this study predate the infection). Cell type and time point are not known.

Only a few counts were recorded for this clonotype. The chain couples TRBV5-1 to TRBJ2-5, with unresolved D. Trimming pared 3 bases from V and 3 bases from J, leaving 9 bases between. CDR1 is SGHRS and CDR2 is YFSETQ in the germline V gene. The CDR3 spans 13 residues. As DNA, the CDR3 is TGCGCCAGCAGCTCGGGCCCAGAAGAGACCCAGTACTTC. Translation gives CASSSGPEETQYF.

The V gene is TRBV5-1, the J gene TRBJ1-6, with D perhaps matching TRBD1 (6 bases). V was trimmed by 0 bases and J by 10 bases, leaving 11 bases between them. Germline V CDR1 and CDR2: SGHRS, YFSETQ. The CDR3 is 14 residues long. The CDR3 loop reads CASSLGQAQSPLHF. CDR3 coding DNA: TGCGCCAGCAGCTTGGGACAGGCGCAGTCACCCCTCCACTTT.

This clonotype was seen a handful of times. The chain carries TRBV29-1 and TRBJ2-1; D not resolved. Germline loops: CDR1 SQVTM, CDR2 ANQGSEA. Deletions cut 5 bases from V and 0 bases from J, with 8 bases between. The CDR3 loop spans 13 amino acids. The CDR3 here is CSVPASSYNEQFF. Written as DNA, the CDR3 is TGCAGCGTTCCGGCTAGCTCCTACAATGAGCAGTTCTTC.

This clonotype was seen many times. This chain links TRBV4-3 with TRBJ2-6, with 7 bases aligning to TRBD1. This CDR3 has 22 residues. Losses at the gene ends were 4 bases for V and 0 bases for J; bases not matched to a gene: 21. The germline V gene has CDR1 LGHNA and CDR2 YSLEER. In DNA, the CDR3 is TGCGCCAGCAGCCTCGACGCAAGGGCTGAGACAGGGAGCCGCTCTGGGGCCAACGTCCTGACTTTC. Translating gives CASSLDARAETGSRSGANVLTF.

This clonotype was detected only a few times. This sequence joins TRBV5-8 and TRBJ2-5; D is unresolved. V shed 4 bases and J shed 2 bases, with 12 bases lying between them. This CDR3 has 14 amino acids. The germline V gene has CDR1 SGHTS and CDR2 YDEGEE. The CDR3 nucleotides read TGTGCCAGCAGCCCCCGTCTAGGGCAAGAGACCCAGTACTTC. Its protein product is CASSPRLGQETQYF.

V and J are TRBV28 and TRBJ1-5; D is undetermined. Trimming removed 2 bases at V and 11 bases at J, with 7 bases between. The CDR3 has 11 residues. CDR1 and CDR2 from the germline V gene are MDHEN and SYDVKM. The CDR3 here is CASSLASAQHF. CDR3 bases: TGTGCCAGCAGTTTAGCGTCGGCCCAGCATTTT.

The rearrangement uses TRBV6-6 and TRBJ2-1; D possibly corresponds to TRBD1 (5 bases). CDR3 size: 12 residues. Germline-derived CDR1 and CDR2 are MNHNY and SVGAGI (reference sequence). The germline V and J ends were trimmed by 4 bases and 10 bases, with 11 bases remaining between them. The CDR3 region is CASSLSAGEQFF. The CDR3 bases are TGTGCCAGCAGTTTATCAGCAGGGGAGCAGTTCTTC.

V gene TRBV10-3 combines with J gene TRBJ1-2; 7 nucleotides line up with TRBD1. CDR3 length equals 12 residues. V dropped 6 bases and J dropped 5; count of bases not matched to a gene: 3. The germline V gene encodes CDR1 ENHRY and CDR2 SYGVKD. The CDR3 spells CAISQGEYGYTF. CDR3 nucleotide sequence: TGTGCCATCAGCCAGGGGGAGTATGGCTACACCTTC.

This clonotype was detected only a few times. The chain employs TRBV7-6 and TRBJ2-5; possibly TRBD1 for D (5 bases). With 5 bases removed from V and 4 bases from J, the gap between germline ends came to 14 bases. Germline V gene sequence: CDR1 SGHVS, CDR2 FNYEAQ. The CDR3 spans 14 residues. The CDR3 DNA follows: TGTGCCAGCAGCCCCAGGGAAGTCTCAGAGACCCAGTACTTC. This gives the protein CASSPREVSETQYF.

The gene calls are TRBV5-1 and TRBJ1-1, with D perhaps matching TRBD1 (6 bases). The CDR3 has 11 residues. From germline, CDR1 is SGHRS and CDR2 YFSETQ. With 2 bases removed from V and 10 bases from J, the gap between germline ends came to 9 bases. The CDR3 region has the DNA TGCGCCAGCAGCTTTGGGGGCTTAGCTTTCTTT. Protein sequence: CASSFGGLAFF.

This clonotype was recorded a few times. V is TRBV20-1 and J is TRBJ1-1; the match to TRBD1 covers 7 bases. The germline V gene has CDR1 DFQATT and CDR2 SNEGSKA (reference sequence). CDR3 length equals 10 residues. With V trimmed by 3 bases and J by 13 bases, 5 bases remained unmatched. CDR3 loop: CSASGTAGFF. CDR3 sequence (DNA): TGCAGTGCTAGTGGGACAGCTGGTTTCTTT.

This chain uses TRBV5-1 with TRBJ1-4; D perhaps matches TRBD1 (6 bases). From germline, CDR1 is SGHRS and CDR2 YFSETQ. The CDR3 consists of 15 residues. V was clipped by 0 bases and J by 6 bases, with 12 bases between them. The CDR3 sequence is CASSLAQGSHEKLFF. The CDR3 DNA reads TGCGCCAGCAGCTTGGCACAGGGTTCTCATGAAAAACTGTTTTTT.

This chain joins TRBV7-2 and TRBJ1-5; D unclear. The CDR3 contains 13 residues. The V end was cut by 3 bases, the J end by 6 bases, with 9 bases between. The germline gives CDR1 SGHTA, CDR2 FQGNSA. The CDR3 DNA reads TGTGCCAGCAGCTTCGAGGGATCTCAGCCCCAGCATTTT. This codes for CASSFEGSQPQHF.

In its sample, this clonotype was seen a few times. The chain carries TRBV20-1 and TRBJ2-3, with D possibly matching TRBD1 (6 bases). Germline V gene data show CDR1 as DFQATT and CDR2 as SNEGSKA (reference sequence). The CDR3 is made up of 15 amino acids. With 2 bases removed from V and 0 bases from J, the gap between germline ends came to 12 bases. As DNA, the CDR3 is TGCAGTGCTAGACCACTGACAGGCAGCACAGATACGCAGTATTTT. This translates into CSARPLTGSTDTQYF.

The chain recombines TRBV10-2 with TRBJ2-7, with 9 positions matching TRBD2. V shed 3 bases, J shed 2 bases, and the junction held 8 bases outside the gene matches. Germline values: CDR1 WSHSY, CDR2 SAAADI. This CDR3 has 16 amino acids. CDR3 nucleotide sequence: TGCGCCAGCAGTGACCCAGTAGCGGGGGCCCCCTACGAGCAGTACTTC. This sequence encodes CASSDPVAGAPYEQYF.

This clonotype was found a few times. This chain links TRBV6-5 with TRBJ1-2, with TRBD1 matching over 9 bases. The CDR3 runs 13 residues. CDR1 and CDR2 from the germline V gene are MNHEY and SVGAGI. The V and J ends lost 0 bases and 11 bases, in that order; junction bases with no gene match: 4. The CDR3 sequence is CASSYSLDRGYTF. The CDR3 DNA reads as TGTGCCAGCAGTTACTCCCTGGACAGGGGTTACACCTTC.

The rearrangement uses TRBV7-6 and TRBJ1-1; no definite D call. Deletions cut 6 bases from V and 0 bases from J, with 11 bases between. This CDR3 is built from 14 residues. The germline V gene has CDR1 SGHVS and CDR2 FNYEAQ. As DNA, the CDR3 is TGTGCCAGCAGTCCCGACCAGGTGAACACTGAAGCTTTCTTT. This gives the protein CASSPDQVNTEAFF.

In its sample, this clonotype was seen a few times. The J gene is TRBJ2-4, the V gene TRBV2; 11 nucleotides agree with TRBD1. CDR3 length: 14 residues. V dropped 5 bases and J dropped 10; count of bases not matched to a gene: 7. Germline V gives CDR1 SNHLY, CDR2 FYNNEI. CDR3 region: CASSSRTGGLIQYF. DNA for the CDR3: TGTGCCAGCAGTTCACGGACAGGGGGCTTAATTCAGTACTTC. Full variable domain (rest looked up from reference TRBV2 and TRBJ2-4): EPEVTQTPSHQVTQMGQEVILRCVPISNHLYFYWYRQILGQKVEFLVSFYNNEISEKSEIFDDQFSVERPDGSNFTLKIRSTKLEDSAMYFCASSSRTGGLIQYFGAGTRLSVL.

The sample holds a few counts of this clonotype. The V call is TRBV6-2 or TRBV6-3, the J call TRBJ2-5; the match to TRBD1 covers 8 bases. This CDR3 is built from 14 residues. From germline, CDR1 is MNHEY and CDR2 SVGEGT. With 8 bases clipped from V and 5 bases from J, the junction kept 10 bases outside the gene matches. The CDR3 loop reads CASATTGVSETQYF. Written as DNA, the CDR3 is TGTGCCAGCGCGACGACAGGGGTATCGGAGACCCAGTACTTC.

The gene calls are TRBV5-1 and TRBJ2-6; no definite D call. The length of the CDR3 is 13 residues. Germline V lookup: CDR1 SGHRS, CDR2 YFSETQ. Trimming left V 4 bases short and J 2 bases short, with 4 bases between. In DNA form, the CDR3 reads TGCGCCAGCAGCACGACTGGGGCCAACGTCCTGACTTTC. Amino acids: CASSTTGANVLTF.

This chain connects TRBV7-2 to TRBJ1-2; a weak D match, TRBD1 (6 bases). The CDR3 covers 14 residues. Germline values: CDR1 SGHTA, CDR2 FQGNSA. V dropped 3 bases and J dropped 2 bases, with 10 bases sitting between them. The CDR3 here is CASSFTGGNYGYTF. The CDR3 DNA reads as TGTGCCAGCAGCTTTACCGGGGGCAACTATGGCTACACCTTC.

This clonotype was detected a few times. The rearrangement links TRBV5-1 to TRBJ2-2; D may be TRBD1 (5 bases). CDR1 is SGHRS, CDR2 YFSETQ, per germline. V gave up 2 bases and J gave up 6 bases, with 17 bases separating them. The CDR3 has 16 residues. The CDR3 spells CASSLVIAGRSGELFF. DNA for the CDR3: TGCGCCAGCAGCTTAGTCATCGCAGGGCGGTCCGGGGAGCTGTTTTTT.

The V gene is TRBV19, the J gene TRBJ1-5; D not certain. Germline V CDR1 and CDR2: LNHDA, SQIVND (reference sequence). The ends were cut back, 4 bases at V and 5 bases at J, with 12 bases in the middle. The CDR3 has 14 amino acids. In nucleotides, the CDR3 is TGTGCCAGTAGTAGAGGGATGAGCTATCAGCCCCAGCATTTT. Its translation: CASSRGMSYQPQHF.

This clonotype occurred a few times. V usage is TRBV7-9 and J usage is TRBJ2-5, with 7 bases that match TRBD2. The CDR3 consists of 12 residues. Germline assignment: CDR1 SEHNR and CDR2 FQNEAQ (reference sequence). The ends lost 5 bases at V and 3 bases at J; junction bases unmatched: 0. The DNA for the CDR3 is TGTGCCAGCAGCCGGGAGGAAGAGACCCAGTACTTC. It specifies CASSREEETQYF.

The chain recombines TRBV5-1 with TRBJ1-5; D is undetermined. CDR1 and CDR2 (germline): SGHRS, YFSETQ. The CDR3 extends over 12 amino acids. The ends were cut back, 4 bases at V and 9 bases at J, with 11 bases in the middle. CDR3 protein: CASSLGFGPQHF. CDR3 in DNA: TGCGCCAGCAGCCTCGGTTTTGGGCCCCAGCATTTT.

At least ten counts were recorded for this clonotype. The chain recombines TRBV5-1 with TRBJ2-1; D unclear. This CDR3 is built from 14 residues. Germline CDR1 and CDR2: SGHRS and YFSETQ. V was pared by 4 bases and J by 7 bases, with 15 bases between. CDR3 nucleotides: TGCGCCAGCAGCCATAGATTCGACGGGAATGAGCAGTTCTTC. Translated: CASSHRFDGNEQFF.

This clonotype was seen only a few times. This chain uses TRBV12-3 or TRBV12-4 with TRBJ1-5; D is undetermined. Deletions cut 8 bases from V and 2 bases from J, with 10 bases between. This CDR3 is built from 13 residues. The CDR3 sequence is CASESSGNQPQHF. The CDR3 region has the DNA TGTGCCAGCGAGTCCTCTGGCAATCAGCCCCAGCATTTT.

This clonotype has a handful of counts. The chain is built from TRBV2 and TRBJ1-6; D might be TRBD1 (5 bases). The CDR3 consists of 13 residues. Per the germline V gene, CDR1 is SNHLY and CDR2 is FYNNEI. Trimming shortened V by 6 bases and J by 10 bases, and 13 bases separated the two germline ends. This CDR3 is CASRGEARSPLHF. The DNA of the CDR3 is TGTGCCAGCAGAGGGGAAGCCCGATCACCCCTCCACTTT.

This clonotype was recorded a few times. The chain carries TRBV3-1 and TRBJ1-5; no reliable D call. Germline V gene data show CDR1 as LGHDT and CDR2 as YNNKEL (reference sequence). V dropped 0 bases and J dropped 6 bases, with 6 bases sitting between them. The CDR3 is 13 residues long. The CDR3 sequence is CASSQDISQPQHF. The CDR3 DNA sequence: TGTGCCAGCAGCCAAGATATCAGTCAGCCCCAGCATTTT.